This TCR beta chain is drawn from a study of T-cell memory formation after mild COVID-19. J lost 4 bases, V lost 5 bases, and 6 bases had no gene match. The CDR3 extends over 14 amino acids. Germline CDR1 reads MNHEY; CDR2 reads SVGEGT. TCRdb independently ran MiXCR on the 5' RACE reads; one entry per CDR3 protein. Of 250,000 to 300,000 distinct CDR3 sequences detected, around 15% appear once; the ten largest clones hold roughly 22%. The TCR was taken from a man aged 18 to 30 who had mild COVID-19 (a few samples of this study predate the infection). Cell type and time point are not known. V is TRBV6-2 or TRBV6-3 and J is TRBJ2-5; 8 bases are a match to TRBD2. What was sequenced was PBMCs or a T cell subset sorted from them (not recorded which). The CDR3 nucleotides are TGTGCCAGCAGTACCCCGGCGGGAGGAGAGACCCAGTACTTC. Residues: CASSTPAGGETQYF.